These 27 T cell receptor beta chains share one sample of origin, sequenced in a study of response to subunit inactivated influenza vaccine. TCRdb used MiXCR to reprocess the RT-PCR reads, holding one entry per CDR3 protein. The repertoire holds almost 250,000 distinct CDR3 sequences, with roughly an eighth as singletons. The sample was non-naive T cells sorted from PBMCs, taken less than 15 days before vaccination. The receptors come from a man aged 45-60 years who received an inactivated influenza vaccine.

This clonotype has at least ten counts. V usage is TRBV5-6 and J usage is TRBJ2-5, with D perhaps matching TRBD2 (5 bases). Germline loops: CDR1 SGHDT, CDR2 YYEEEE. The CDR3 extends over 14 amino acids. Trimming pared 4 bases from V and 4 bases from J, leaving 14 bases between. Here the CDR3 DNA reads TGTGCCAGCAGCCCGGGATTAAAGGGAGAGACCCAGTACTTC. Amino acid sequence: CASSPGLKGETQYF.

This rearrangement joins TRBV29-1 to TRBJ1-1, with no clear D. CDR1 and CDR2 (germline): SQVTM, ANQGSEA. The CDR3 extends over 13 amino acids. V lost 4 bases and J lost 4, with 13 bases in between. Here the CDR3 DNA reads TGCAGCGTTGTCGGAATACTGACCACTGAAGCTTTCTTT. This gives the protein CSVVGILTTEAFF.

The sample holds many counts of this clonotype. The chain has TRBV20-1 and TRBJ2-5; D is unclear. Germline CDR1 reads DFQATT; CDR2 reads SNEGSKA (reference sequence). Trimming removed 6 bases at V and 5 bases at J, with 10 bases between. This CDR3 spans 11 amino acids. CDR3 DNA: TGCAGTGCGCTCTTCCTGGAGACCCAGTACTTC. It encodes CSALFLETQYF.

J is TRBJ1-2 and V is TRBV3-1, with 8 bases lining up with TRBD1. With 4 bases clipped from V and 7 bases from J, the junction kept 11 bases outside the gene matches. CDR1 is LGHDT and CDR2 is YNNKEL in the germline V gene (reference sequence). CDR3 size: 15 residues. The CDR3 here is CASSPLTGGRGGYTF. Written as DNA, the CDR3 is TGTGCCAGCAGCCCTCTCACAGGGGGGCGAGGTGGCTACACCTTC.

The V gene is TRBV5-1, the J gene TRBJ2-2; weak D call: TRBD1 (6 bases). Trimming stripped 4 bases from V and 8 bases from J, with 15 bases between. The CDR3 runs 14 residues. Germline-derived CDR1 and CDR2 are SGHRS and YFSETQ. CDR3 region: CASSAGQTRGELFF. As DNA, the CDR3 is TGCGCCAGCAGCGCCGGACAGACCAGAGGGGAGCTGTTTTTT.

This clonotype was counted ten times or more. The gene calls are TRBV19 and TRBJ1-6; 7 nucleotides agree with TRBD1. Per the germline V gene, CDR1 is LNHDA and CDR2 is SQIVND (reference sequence). The V and J ends lost 6 bases and 5 bases, in that order; junction bases with no gene match: 7. The CDR3 extends over 15 amino acids. This CDR3 reads CASRVRTGHNSPLHF. Written as DNA, the CDR3 is TGTGCCAGTAGAGTCCGGACAGGCCATAATTCACCCCTCCACTTT.

As concerns this clonotype: This clone may be a read error of a much larger clone one base away. This chain uses TRBV9 with TRBJ2-1; perhaps D is TRBD1 or TRBD2 (5 bases each). Trimming pared 0 bases from V and 3 bases from J, leaving 10 bases between. The germline V gene has CDR1 SGDLS and CDR2 YYNGEE. The CDR3 contains 15 residues. The CDR3 bases are TGTGCCAGCAGCGTAGGGGGGAAGCTCTACAATGAGCAGTTCTTC. Its translation: CASSVGGKLYNEQFF.

The CDR3, as DNA: TGCAGTGCACTGGGGCAGTACAATCAGCCCCAGCATTTT. It encodes CSALGQYNQPQHF. This chain uses TRBV20-1 with TRBJ1-5, with TRBD1 as a possible D gene (5 bases). V was pared by 6 bases and J by 3 bases, with 12 bases between. Germline V gene lookup returns CDR1 DFQATT and CDR2 SNEGSKA (reference sequence). The CDR3 runs 13 residues.

This clonotype was seen a few times. This chain connects TRBV5-1 to TRBJ2-1; perhaps TRBD1 as D (5 bases). Trimming pared 0 bases from V and 5 bases from J, leaving 12 bases between. Germline V lookup: CDR1 SGHRS, CDR2 YFSETQ. CDR3 length: 15 amino acids. CDR3 sequence (DNA): TGCGCCAGCAGCTTGGTAAGGGGTTTAAACAATGAGCAGTTCTTC. The encoded protein is CASSLVRGLNNEQFF.

This clonotype was seen ten or more times. CDR3 sequence: CASTGTRNQPQHF. CDR3 nucleotide sequence: TGTGCCAGCACAGGGACGCGCAATCAGCCCCAGCATTTT. The J gene is TRBJ1-5, the V gene TRBV28, with D possibly TRBD1 on 5 matching bases. The CDR3 length is 13 residues. Germline V gene lookup returns CDR1 MDHEN and CDR2 SYDVKM. With 7 bases removed from V and 2 bases from J, the gap between germline ends came to 9 bases.

On this clonotype itself: A junction end diverges from the germline sequence, so it may reflect a read error. The chain has TRBV5-1 and TRBJ2-3, with 8 positions matching TRBD2. This CDR3 region has 17 residues. Germline CDR1 is SGHRS and CDR2 is YFSETQ. As DNA, the CDR3 is TGCGCCAGCAGATCCGGCGGGGGGACCTCAACGACAGATGCGCAGTATTTT. Translated, it gives CASRSGGGTSTTDAQYF.

The rearrangement joins TRBV5-1 to TRBJ2-5, with D possibly called TRBD1 or TRBD2 (7 bases each). This CDR3 region has 16 residues. Germline V gene data show CDR1 as SGHRS and CDR2 as YFSETQ. Trimming pared 1 base from V and 3 bases from J, leaving 16 bases between. CDR3 sequence: CASSLQGGGRKETQYF. The CDR3 DNA is TGCGCCAGCAGCTTGCAGGGGGGGGGACGGAAAGAGACCCAGTACTTC.

This clonotype was counted a single time. This may stem from a read error, because a much larger clone lies one nucleotide away. The gene calls are TRBV7-2 and TRBJ2-1; maybe TRBD2 (5 bases). The V gene's germline CDR1 is SGHTA and CDR2 FQGNSA. The CDR3 runs to 14 residues. CDR3 protein: CASSPQRAPNEQCF. DNA for the CDR3: TGTGCCAGCAGCCCTCAGAGGGCACCCAATGAGCAGTGCTTC.

In this sample, this clonotype turned up a few times. The chain links TRBV13 to TRBJ2-7; D could derive from TRBD1 or TRBD2 (5 bases each). CDR1 is PRHDT and CDR2 is FYEKMQ in the germline V gene (reference sequence). The V end was cut by 5 bases, the J end by 5 bases, with 19 bases between. This CDR3 comprises 15 residues. CDR3 sequence: CASSPLGRARDEQYF. In DNA form, the CDR3 reads TGTGCCAGCAGCCCTCTGGGACGGGCCCGGGACGAGCAGTACTTC.

There are a few counts of this clonotype. The chain links TRBV30 to TRBJ2-3; D might be TRBD1 or TRBD2, each matching 5 bases. The CDR3 has 15 residues. Trimming shortened V by 4 bases and J by 4 bases, and 18 bases separated the two germline ends. Per the germline V gene, CDR1 is GTSNPN and CDR2 is SVGIG (reference sequence). The CDR3 nucleotides are TGTGCCTGGAAGGGGCTAGCCGGTTCAGCAGATACGCAGTATTTT. Amino acid sequence: CAWKGLAGSADTQYF.

As concerns this clonotype: Since a much larger clone is just one base distant, this may be a read error. The chain has TRBV28 and TRBJ2-1; D is undetermined. CDR1 and CDR2 (germline): MDHEN, SYDVKM. The CDR3 runs 11 residues. CDR3 in DNA: TGTGCCAGCAGTACCTACGATGAGCAGTTCTTC. Its translation is CASSTYDEQFF.

This clonotype was observed a few times. The chain recombines TRBV29-1 with TRBJ2-1, with 8 bases aligning to TRBD2. This CDR3 spans 15 amino acids. Germline CDR1 is SQVTM and CDR2 is ANQGSEA. The V and J ends lost 1 base and 3 bases, in that order; junction bases with no gene match: 5. The CDR3 region has the DNA TGCAGCGTTGAAGGCACTAGCGGAGTCTACAATGAGCAGTTCTTC. Translated: CSVEGTSGVYNEQFF.

The sample holds a few counts of this clonotype. The rearrangement uses TRBV6-5 and TRBJ1-4, with D hard to call. CDR3 size: 12 residues. V lost 5 bases and J 5 bases, leaving 6 bases between the germline ends. Germline CDR1 and CDR2: MNHEY and SVGAGI. The CDR3 coding sequence is TGTGCCAGCAGTGGGAAGAATGAAAAACTGTTTTTT. It translates to CASSGKNEKLFF.

This clonotype was counted at least ten times. The CDR3 bases are TGTGCCAGCTCACCACCGCCGGCAACAGGGGCCTCCTACGAGCAGTACTTC. It translates to CASSPPPATGASYEQYF. The V and J genes are TRBV18 and TRBJ2-7; the match to TRBD1 covers 7 bases. Per germline, CDR1 KGHSH and CDR2 LQKENI. The CDR3 sequence is 17 residues long. Germline trimming cut 0 bases from V and 0 bases from J; bases unmatched to any gene: 8.

CDR3 sequence reads: CASSAAGTSAYNEQFF. In DNA, the CDR3 is TGTGCCAGCAGCGCGGCCGGGACTAGCGCCTACAATGAGCAGTTCTTC. The rearrangement links TRBV11-3 to TRBJ2-1; 10 nucleotides align to TRBD2. Per the germline V gene, CDR1 is SGHNT and CDR2 is YENEEA. The V gene end was trimmed by 5 bases and the J gene end by 2 bases; junction bases not matched to a gene: 6. The length of the CDR3 is 16 residues.

In regard to this clonotype: This may arise from a read error, as a much more abundant clone is one base away. V is TRBV6-1 and J is TRBJ2-5, with 10 positions matching TRBD2. The germline V gene encodes CDR1 MNHNS and CDR2 SASEGT. The CDR3 length is 16 residues. CDR3 sequence (DNA): TGTGCCAGCAGTCGACGAGGACTAGCGGCCCAAGAGACCCAGCACTTC. Translation: CASSRRGLAAQETQHF.

This clonotype was detected only a few times. The rearrangement links TRBV7-2 to TRBJ1-5; 8 bases line up with TRBD1. The CDR3 is 15 residues long. Germline-derived CDR1 and CDR2 are SGHTA and FQGNSA. The J segment lost 7 bases and the V segment lost 5 bases, leaving 10 bases of the junction unmatched. For the CDR3, the DNA is TGTGCCAGCAGCCCCGCGCAGGGGGCTTGGCAGCCCCAGCATTTT. Its protein is CASSPAQGAWQPQHF.

The V call is TRBV7-2, the J call TRBJ2-6; 7 bases align to TRBD2. The germline CDR1 and CDR2 sequences are SGHTA and FQGNSA. The CDR3 is made up of 16 amino acids. The V gene end was trimmed by 5 bases and the J gene end by 3 bases; junction bases not matched to a gene: 7. The CDR3 nucleotides are TGTGCCAGCAGCCCAACTTGGGGGGGTGGGGCCAACGTCCTGACTTTC. It codes for CASSPTWGGGANVLTF.

The rearrangement links TRBV6-1 to TRBJ2-3, with 12 bases lining up with TRBD2. The V gene end was trimmed by 8 bases and the J gene end by 5 bases; junction bases not matched to a gene: 5. Germline V lookup: CDR1 MNHNS, CDR2 SASEGT. The CDR3 contains 14 residues. The CDR3 nucleotides are TGTGCCAGCGCTAGCGGGAGGGGGCTAGATACGCAGTATTTT. It codes for CASASGRGLDTQYF.

Worth noting for this clonotype: A much larger clone lies a single base off, so this may be a read error. The chain carries TRBV20-1 and TRBJ2-1; D not certain. Germline V gene sequence: CDR1 DFQATT, CDR2 SNEGSKA (reference sequence). The CDR3 consists of 15 residues. The CDR3 protein is CIAISVAAAYNEQFF. The CDR3 bases are TGCATTGCTATCTCGGTTGCGGCCGCCTACAATGAGCAGTTCTTC.

The gene calls are TRBV6-5 and TRBJ2-7; D is ambiguous. The CDR3 has 15 amino acids. V shed 2 bases and J shed 2 bases, with 13 bases lying between them. Germline V gene data show CDR1 as MNHEY and CDR2 as SVGAGI. CDR3: CASSYAALGTYEQYF. CDR3 in DNA: TGTGCCAGCAGTTACGCCGCCCTCGGAACCTACGAGCAGTACTTC.

The chain recombines TRBV12-3 or TRBV12-4 with TRBJ2-1; the D is unclear. CDR3 length: 10 residues. Trimming cost V 8 bases and J 2 bases, with 1 base left between them. The CDR3 nucleotides read TGTGCCAGCGCCTACAATGAGCAGTTCTTC. It codes for CASAYNEQFF.